A single T cell receptor beta chain is shown here with its context. The germline gives CDR1 WSHSY, CDR2 SAAADI. The length of the CDR3 is 16 residues. V lost 7 bases, J lost 5 bases, and 8 bases stayed unmatched. Original processing notes: Quantification of nucleated cells was approximated via reference gene primer amplification. Assay used: immunoSEQ multiplex PCR; TCRdb lists only in-frame clones, some missing. That table supplies the V and J calls and clone size; D and trimming were determined from the DNA. Of about 200,000 clones listed, about 90% are singletons. This specimen belongs to a study of blood T cell repertoires in COVID-19. Study context: Samples came from the United States, Italy and Spain, spanning acute and convalescent COVID-19. Sample material is recorded as cDNA or gDNA derived from T cells, B-cell-depleted T cells, or PBMCs.

Source material: peripheral blood. This clonotype was sampled from a man aged 25-45 years with acute or convalescent COVID-19. The chain recombines TRBV10-2 with TRBJ2-2, with 12 positions matching TRBD2. CDR3 region: CASKQRLAGGTGELFF. For the CDR3, the DNA is TGCGCCAGCAAGCAACGGCTAGCGGGAGGGACCGGGGAGCTGTTTTTT.